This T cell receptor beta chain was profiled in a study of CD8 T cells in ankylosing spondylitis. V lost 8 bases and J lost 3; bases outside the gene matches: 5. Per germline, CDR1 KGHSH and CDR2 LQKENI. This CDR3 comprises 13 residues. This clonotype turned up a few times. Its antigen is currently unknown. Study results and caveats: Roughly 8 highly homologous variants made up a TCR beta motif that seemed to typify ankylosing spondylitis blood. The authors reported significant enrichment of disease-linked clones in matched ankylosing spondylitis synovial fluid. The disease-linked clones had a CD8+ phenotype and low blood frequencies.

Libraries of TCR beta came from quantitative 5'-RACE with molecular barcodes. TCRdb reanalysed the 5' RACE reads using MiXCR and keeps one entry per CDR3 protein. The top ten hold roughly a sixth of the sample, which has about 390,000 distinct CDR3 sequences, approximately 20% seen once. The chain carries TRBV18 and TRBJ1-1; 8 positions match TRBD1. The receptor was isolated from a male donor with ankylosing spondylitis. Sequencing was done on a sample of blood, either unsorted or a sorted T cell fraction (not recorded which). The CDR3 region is CASTGGRDTEAFF. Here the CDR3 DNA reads TGTGCCAGCACAGGGGGAAGGGACACTGAAGCTTTCTTT.